The 29 T cell receptor beta chains presented below share a single source sample, sequenced in a study of cytomegalovirus exposure and HLA in healthy donors. The protocol was immunoSEQ multiplex PCR, while the TCRdb copy is restricted to in-frame clones and leaves out a portion. The sample records 200,000 or so clones, 84% being singletons. Sequences were obtained from PBMCs. These receptors were obtained from a man between 18 and 35 years old in good health and CMV-seropositive.

The rearrangement joins TRBV29-1 to TRBJ2-1; TRBD2 agrees at 14 bases. The CDR3 is made up of 18 amino acids. Germline CDR1 and CDR2: SQVTM and ANQGSEA. Trimming removed 8 bases from V and 0 bases from J; junction bases left unmatched: 12. The CDR3 region has the DNA TGCAGCTCCCGGAGAGGGACTAGCGGGAGAAGCTCCTACAATGAGCAGTTCTTC. Translated: CSSRRGTSGRSSYNEQFF.

This sequence joins TRBV7-3 and TRBJ2-3, with D maybe TRBD2 (6 bases). V lost 5 bases and J 5 bases, leaving 11 bases between the germline ends. CDR1 and CDR2 from the germline V gene are SGHTA and FQGTGA. The CDR3 is 13 residues long. In DNA, the CDR3 is TGTGCCAGCAGCAATGGGGACTTAGATACGCAGTATTTT. Its translation: CASSNGDLDTQYF.

This chain uses TRBV5-1 with TRBJ1-2; TRBD1 might be the D (5 bases). The germline V gene has CDR1 SGHRS and CDR2 YFSETQ. The CDR3 contains 17 residues. V was pared by 4 bases and J by 1 base, with 20 bases between. The DNA for the CDR3 is TGCGCCAGCAGCCCGAACCCGACAGTTACTGATAACTATGGCTACACCTTC. Residues: CASSPNPTVTDNYGYTF. The full variable domain, rest sourced from reference TRBV5-1 and TRBJ1-2, is KAGVTQTPRYLIKTRGQQVTLSCSPISGHRSVSWYQQTPGQGLQFLFEYFSETQRNKGNFPGRFSGRQFSNSRSEMNVSTLELGDSALYLCASSPNPTVTDNYGYTFGSGTRLTVV.

The rearrangement joins TRBV27 to TRBJ2-1, with TRBD2 identical over 12 bases. V was clipped by 6 bases and J by 8 bases; unmatched bases: 11. There are 16 residues in the CDR3. The germline CDR1 and CDR2 sequences are MNHEY and SMNVEV (reference sequence). The CDR3 spells CASSLRPSGRGDEQFF. Written as DNA, the CDR3 is TGTGCCAGCAGCCTTCGGCCTAGCGGGAGGGGCGATGAGCAGTTCTTC.

This clone was counted between two and nine times. The rearrangement joins TRBV6-5 to TRBJ1-1; TRBD1 might be the D (5 bases). This CDR3 comprises 15 residues. Between the trimmed V and J ends, which lost 0 bases and 5 bases, there was a span of 13 bases. In germline, CDR1 is MNHEY, CDR2 SVGAGI. The CDR3 sequence is CASSYSLQAGTEAFF. The DNA for the CDR3 is TGTGCCAGCAGTTACTCGTTACAGGCGGGGACTGAAGCTTTCTTT.

The genes are TRBV5-6 and TRBJ1-5; unclear D gene. V was shortened by 5 bases and J by 7 bases, with 22 bases between the two germline ends. This CDR3 region has 16 residues. CDR1 is SGHDT, CDR2 YYEEEE, per germline. The CDR3 loop reads CASRELEVEVGQPQHF. CDR3 bases: TGTGCCAGCAGGGAATTGGAGGTAGAGGTGGGACAGCCCCAGCATTTT.

This clone was seen only once. The rearrangement joins TRBV13 to TRBJ1-3; D possibly corresponds to TRBD1 (5 bases). The CDR3 sequence is 15 residues long. Germline loops: CDR1 PRHDT, CDR2 FYEKMQ (reference sequence). Deletions cut 5 bases from V and 3 bases from J, with 14 bases between. CDR3 sequence: CASSPGRGSGNTIYF. CDR3 sequence (DNA): TGTGCCAGCAGCCCCGGGAGGGGCAGTGGAAACACCATATATTTT.

V and J are TRBV14 and TRBJ2-7; the D is unclear. This CDR3 spans 13 amino acids. The germline CDR1 and CDR2 sequences are SGHDN and FVKESK. V gave up 1 base and J gave up 3 bases, with 7 bases separating them. In DNA form, the CDR3 reads TGTGCCAGCAGCCAAGTACAGATCTACGAGCAGTACTTC. As protein: CASSQVQIYEQYF.

The chain carries TRBV28 and TRBJ1-5; a possible D gene is TRBD1 (5 bases). The CDR3 is 14 residues long. In germline, CDR1 is MDHEN, CDR2 SYDVKM. CDR3 sequence: CASHRVRGNQPQHF. CDR3 DNA: TGTGCTTCGCACCGGGTCAGGGGCAATCAGCCCCAGCATTTT.

CDR3 amino acids: CASSQWSGGSTDTQYF. CDR3 coding DNA: TGTGCCAGCAGCCAATGGTCGGGAGGGAGCACAGATACGCAGTATTTT. V gene TRBV14 combines with J gene TRBJ2-3; 8 positions agree with TRBD2. The V gene's germline CDR1 is SGHDN and CDR2 FVKESK. CDR3 length: 16 residues. With V trimmed by 2 bases and J by 0 bases, 4 bases remained unmatched.

The chain employs TRBV4-2 and TRBJ1-1, with 8 bases lining up with TRBD1. J was trimmed by 4 bases and V by 1 base; bases with no gene match: 8. This CDR3 is built from 16 residues. Germline V gene data show CDR1 as LGHNA and CDR2 as YNFKEQ. The CDR3 DNA is TGTGCCAGCAGCCAAGCCTCAGGGGGCAGAGGCACTGAAGCTTTCTTT. Amino acid sequence: CASSQASGGRGTEAFF.

This rearrangement joins TRBV2 to TRBJ2-5, with 10 nucleotides matching TRBD1. The ends lost 6 bases at V and 4 bases at J; junction bases unmatched: 8. The germline gives CDR1 SNHLY, CDR2 FYNNEI. The CDR3 is 15 residues long. The CDR3 DNA reads TGTGCCAGCAGCCAGACAGGGGGCCCGGGAGAGACCCAGTACTTC. It codes for CASSQTGGPGETQYF. The variable domain in full, completed from reference TRBV2 and TRBJ2-5, reads EPEVTQTPSHQVTQMGQEVILRCVPISNHLYFYWYRQILGQKVEFLVSFYNNEISEKSEIFDDQFSVERPDGSNFTLKIRSTKLEDSAMYFCASSQTGGPGETQYFGPGTRLLVL.

This chain joins TRBV28 and TRBJ2-7, with 10 positions matching TRBD1. J lost 4 bases, V lost 5 bases, and 14 bases had no gene match. This CDR3 contains 17 residues. Germline assignment: CDR1 MDHEN and CDR2 SYDVKM. CDR3 loop: CASSHRQGDRGPYEQYF. CDR3 nucleotides: TGTGCCAGCAGTCACCGCCAGGGGGACAGGGGACCGTACGAGCAGTACTTC.

A word on this clone: In the same sample, other DNA sequences code for this CDR3. The chain employs TRBV9 and TRBJ2-3; TRBD2 matches 8 bases. Germline CDR1 SGDLS, CDR2 YYNGEE. This CDR3 spans 15 amino acids. V lost 0 bases and J lost 4; bases outside the gene matches: 4. The CDR3, as DNA: TGTGCCAGCAGCGTAGCCGGGACTAGAGCAGATACGCAGTATTTT. This codes for CASSVAGTRADTQYF.

The chain joins TRBV9 to TRBJ2-2; D is unclear. Trimming took off 3 bases at V and 0 bases at J, with 12 bases between the two ends. Germline-derived CDR1 and CDR2 are SGDLS and YYNGEE. The CDR3 sequence is 16 residues long. The CDR3 sequence: CASSALGTSNTGELFF. The DNA for the CDR3 is TGTGCCAGCAGCGCCCTAGGAACCTCGAACACCGGGGAGCTGTTTTTT.

The CDR3 loop reads CASSLEGSGYEQYF. CDR3 DNA: TGTGCCAGCAGCTTAGAGGGTAGCGGCTACGAGCAGTACTTC. This chain links TRBV11-3 with TRBJ2-7, with D tentatively TRBD2 (6 bases). CDR3 length: 14 amino acids. V was trimmed by 0 bases and J by 3 bases, leaving 9 bases between them. From germline, CDR1 is SGHNT and CDR2 YENEEA.

This clone came up once. This chain connects TRBV25-1 to TRBJ2-1; TRBD2 might be the D (5 bases). The CDR3 runs to 17 residues. The ends were cut back, 0 bases at V and 6 bases at J, with 18 bases in the middle. The germline V gene encodes CDR1 MGHDK and CDR2 SYGVNS. This chain's CDR3 is CASSEYFASIRGNEQFF. The CDR3 DNA reads TGTGCCAGCAGTGAATATTTTGCAAGCATCCGGGGCAATGAGCAGTTCTTC.

The V and J genes are TRBV2 and TRBJ2-3; perhaps TRBD2 as D (5 bases). The germline gives CDR1 SNHLY, CDR2 FYNNEI. The germline V and J ends were trimmed by 10 bases and 1 base, with 9 bases remaining between them. CDR3 length: 12 residues. The chain's CDR3 is CAIQAGTDTQYF. Here the CDR3 DNA reads TGTGCCATCCAAGCGGGCACAGATACGCAGTATTTT.

The CDR3 sequence is CASSEARTDAGGYTF. As DNA, the CDR3 is TGCGCCAGCAGCGAAGCCCGGACAGACGCCGGTGGCTACACCTTC. The chain uses TRBV5-1 and TRBJ1-2; a possible D gene is TRBD1 (6 bases). CDR1 and CDR2 from the germline V gene are SGHRS and YFSETQ. The V and J ends lost 4 bases and 7 bases respectively, with 20 bases between them. The CDR3 runs 15 residues.

The gene calls are TRBV30 and TRBJ2-7; TRBD2 matches at 8 bases. CDR1 and CDR2 (germline): GTSNPN, SVGIG (reference sequence). The CDR3 covers 15 residues. The trim removed 4 bases at V and 0 bases at J, leaving 8 bases unmatched. CDR3 bases: TGTGCCTGGACCCCGGGGGGGAGCCCCTCCTACGAGCAGTACTTC. Encoded protein: CAWTPGGSPSYEQYF.

This rearrangement joins TRBV4-3 to TRBJ2-5; no firm D call. Trimming stripped 0 bases from V and 5 bases from J, with 13 bases between. This CDR3 contains 15 residues. Germline-derived CDR1 and CDR2 are LGHNA and YSLEER. The CDR3 reads CASSQDLVSSETQYF. Written as DNA, the CDR3 is TGCGCCAGCAGCCAAGATCTTGTGAGTTCGGAGACCCAGTACTTC.

Turning to this clone: Other nucleotide sequences in the sample specify the same CDR3. The gene calls are TRBV19 and TRBJ2-1; maybe TRBD2 (6 bases). Trimming took 3 bases from V and 0 from J, leaving 9 bases between them. The germline CDR1 and CDR2 sequences are LNHDA and SQIVND (reference sequence). There are 15 residues in the CDR3. In DNA, the CDR3 is TGTGCCAGTAGTATGGGGGGTAGCTCCTACAATGAGCAGTTCTTC. This sequence encodes CASSMGGSSYNEQFF.

The chain uses TRBV27 and TRBJ2-1, with 7 bases identical to TRBD2. Germline CDR1 is MNHEY and CDR2 is SMNVEV (reference sequence). J gave up 3 bases and V 5 bases, and 10 bases lay outside the gene matches. The CDR3 covers 16 residues. The CDR3 region has the DNA TGTGCCAGCAGTGTTGACTTAAGGACTAGCTACAATGAGCAGTTCTTC. This sequence encodes CASSVDLRTSYNEQFF.

The CDR3, as DNA: TGTGCCAGCAGTCCCCCGGGACTAGCGGGAAGTGAGCAGTTCTTC. Protein: CASSPPGLAGSEQFF. V gene TRBV6-5 combines with J gene TRBJ2-1; TRBD2 matches at 13 bases. In germline, CDR1 is MNHEY, CDR2 SVGAGI. The CDR3 has 15 amino acids. Trimming at V came to 5 bases and at J to 9 bases, leaving 7 bases not matched to a gene.

This chain joins TRBV28 and TRBJ2-7; TRBD2 is a possible D gene (5 bases). This CDR3 is 13 amino acids long. Per germline, CDR1 MDHEN and CDR2 SYDVKM. Trimming pared 3 bases from V and 3 bases from J, leaving 9 bases between. The CDR3 loop is CASSFGEIYEQYF. Here the CDR3 DNA reads TGTGCCAGCAGTTTTGGGGAGATCTACGAGCAGTACTTC.

The chain uses TRBV27 and TRBJ2-2, with D unresolved. There are 14 residues in the CDR3. Per the germline V gene, CDR1 is MNHEY and CDR2 is SMNVEV (reference sequence). V gave up 0 bases and J gave up 2 bases, with 4 bases separating them. The CDR3, as DNA: TGTGCCAGCAGTTTATCTTTAAACACCGGGGAGCTGTTTTTT. As protein: CASSLSLNTGELFF.

The chain employs TRBV7-6 and TRBJ2-7; 8 bases match TRBD2. CDR1 SGHVS and CDR2 FNYEAQ come from the germline V gene. The J segment lost 1 base and the V segment lost 6 bases, leaving 5 bases of the junction unmatched. This CDR3 has 14 residues. CDR3 coding DNA: TGTGCCAGCAGTAAAGCGGGAGTTTCCTACGAGCAGTACTTC. This gives the protein CASSKAGVSYEQYF.

V gene TRBV12-2 combines with J gene TRBJ2-3; the table names TRBD2, a call not compared with the DNA. TRBV12-2 is deemed a pseudogene. This CDR3 comprises 14 residues. In DNA form, the CDR3 reads TGTGCAAGCCCGGACTGGAGAGGGACAGATACGCAGTATTTT. As protein: CASPDWRGTDTQYF.

The V call is TRBV5-1, the J call TRBJ2-5; tentative D call: TRBD1 (8 bases). The V end was cut by 4 bases, the J end by 5 bases, with 24 bases between. CDR1 is SGHRS, CDR2 YFSETQ, per germline. This CDR3 spans 17 amino acids. This chain's CDR3 is CASSLYRGVRGQETQYF. DNA of the CDR3: TGCGCCAGCAGCCTATATCGGGGGGTCAGGGGGCAGGAGACCCAGTACTTC.